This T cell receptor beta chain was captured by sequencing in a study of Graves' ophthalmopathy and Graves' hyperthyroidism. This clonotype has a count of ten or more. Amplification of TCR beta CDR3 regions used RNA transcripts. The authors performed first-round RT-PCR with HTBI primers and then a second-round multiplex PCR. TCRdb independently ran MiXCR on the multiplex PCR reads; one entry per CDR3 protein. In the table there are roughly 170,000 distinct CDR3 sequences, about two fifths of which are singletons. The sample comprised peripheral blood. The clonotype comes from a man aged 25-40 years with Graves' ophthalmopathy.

The CDR3: CASISYIGSPLHF. The CDR3 bases are TGTGCCAGCATTTCATACATAGGTTCACCCCTCCACTTT. The chain carries TRBV2 and TRBJ1-6; D not certain. V shed 7 bases and J shed 9 bases, with 13 bases lying between them. Germline CDR1 is SNHLY and CDR2 is FYNNEI. This CDR3 has 13 residues.